Sequencing of this TCR beta chain was carried out in a study of T-cell memory formation after mild COVID-19. TCRdb re-analysed the 5' RACE reads in MiXCR, keeping a single row per CDR3 protein. Found here are fewer than 700,000 distinct CDR3 sequences, roughly 22% of them singletons; the top ten hold about 8.7%. In this sample, this clonotype turned up many times. Germline V gives CDR1 SGHRS, CDR2 YFSETQ. This CDR3 comprises 13 residues. V lost 4 bases to trimming and J lost 3 bases, with 11 bases between them. The receptor's source is an adult woman who had mild COVID-19 (a few samples of this study predate the infection). Cell type and time point are not known. Sequenced: PBMCs or a T cell subset sorted from them (not recorded which). This chain connects TRBV5-1 to TRBJ2-7, with D perhaps matching TRBD1 or TRBD2 (5 bases each). The CDR3 DNA sequence: TGCGCCAGCAGCCCCGGGACGAACTACGAGCAGTACTTC. Translating it yields CASSPGTNYEQYF. The full variable domain, with the rest looked up from reference TRBV5-1 and TRBJ2-7, is KAGVTQTPRYLIKTRGQQVTLSCSPISGHRSVSWYQQTPGQGLQFLFEYFSETQRNKGNFPGRFSGRQFSNSRSEMNVSTLELGDSALYLCASSPGTNYEQYFGPGTRLTVT.